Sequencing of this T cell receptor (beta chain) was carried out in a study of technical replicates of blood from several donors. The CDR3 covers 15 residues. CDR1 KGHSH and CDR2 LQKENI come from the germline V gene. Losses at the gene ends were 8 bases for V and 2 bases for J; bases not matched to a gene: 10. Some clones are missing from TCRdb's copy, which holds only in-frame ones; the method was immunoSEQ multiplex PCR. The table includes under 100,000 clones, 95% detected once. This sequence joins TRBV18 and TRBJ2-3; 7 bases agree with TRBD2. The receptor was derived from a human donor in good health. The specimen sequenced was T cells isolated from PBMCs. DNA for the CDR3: TGTGCCAGCCCATTAGCGGGCTTTCCCACAGATACGCAGTATTTT. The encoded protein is CASPLAGFPTDTQYF.